The TCR beta chain described here comes from a study of OX40 agonist ivuxolimab in advanced cancers. Study results and caveats: At doses 0.1 to 3.0 mg/kg, CD4+ and CD8+ clones expanded.

Of note for this clone: The antigen is not known.

Sequenced by immunoSEQ multiplex PCR; TCRdb stores in-frame clones only, minus some. Of about 28,000 clones detected, 90% appear once; the ten largest clones hold about 26%. The CDR3 runs 16 residues. In germline, CDR1 is MNHEY, CDR2 SMNVEV (reference sequence). The ends lost 0 bases at V and 6 bases at J; junction bases unmatched: 4. The V and J genes are TRBV27 and TRBJ1-4; 10 nucleotides match TRBD1. The sequencing here drew on CD4+ or CD8+ T cells sorted from blood, taken in a trial of the OX40 agonist ivuxolimab. This TCR came from an adult with an advanced solid tumor such as melanoma, head and neck, liver or kidney cancer. The CDR3 region has the DNA TGTGCCAGCAGTTTATCCGGGACAGGGGTGTATGAAAAACTGTTTTTT. This sequence encodes CASSLSGTGVYEKLFF.